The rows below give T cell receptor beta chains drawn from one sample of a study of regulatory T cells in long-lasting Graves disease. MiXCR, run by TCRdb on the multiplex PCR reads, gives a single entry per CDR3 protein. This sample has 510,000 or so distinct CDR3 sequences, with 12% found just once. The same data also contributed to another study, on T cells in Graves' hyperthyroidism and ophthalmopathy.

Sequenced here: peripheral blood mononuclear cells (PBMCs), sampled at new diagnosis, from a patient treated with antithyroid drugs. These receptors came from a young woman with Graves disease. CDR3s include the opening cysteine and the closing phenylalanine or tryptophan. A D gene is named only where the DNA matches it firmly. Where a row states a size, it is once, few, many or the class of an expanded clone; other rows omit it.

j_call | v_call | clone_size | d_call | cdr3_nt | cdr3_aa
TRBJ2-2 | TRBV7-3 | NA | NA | TGTGCCAGCAGCCCCAGGGAATCCGGGGAGCTGTTTTTT | CASSPRESGELFF
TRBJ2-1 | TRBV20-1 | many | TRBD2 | TGCAGTGCTAGCGGGAGGCCTCGGGATGAGCAGTTCTTC | CSASGRPRDEQFF
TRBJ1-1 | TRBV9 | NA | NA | TGTGCCAGCAGCGCGGACGGTAGGATGAACACTGAAGCTTTCTTT | CASSADGRMNTEAFF
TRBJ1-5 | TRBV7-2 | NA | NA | TGTGCCAGCAGCTTTTCGTTCGACCAGCCCCAGCATTTT | CASSFSFDQPQHF
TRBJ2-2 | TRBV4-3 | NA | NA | TGCGCCAGCAGCCAAGAGTATGGCGGGGAGCTGTTTTTT | CASSQEYGGELFF
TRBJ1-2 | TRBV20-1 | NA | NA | TGCAGTGCTAGAGCGGGGGCTGGCTATGGCTACACCTTC | CSARAGAGYGYTF
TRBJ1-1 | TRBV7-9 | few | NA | TGTGCCAGCAGCCACAGCGGGTCCGGGGCCACTGAAGCTTTCTTT | CASSHSGSGATEAFF
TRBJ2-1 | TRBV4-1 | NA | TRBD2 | TGCGCCAGCAGCCAAGAAATTGCTAGCGGGCAGGCCCCGTTCTTC | CASSQEIASGQAPFF
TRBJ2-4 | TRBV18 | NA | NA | TGTGCCAGCTCACTGACACGAACCCCCGGGACACTCCATCTAGCCAAAAACATTCAGTACTTC | CASSLTRTPGTLHLAKNIQYF
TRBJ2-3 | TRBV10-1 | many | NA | TGCGCCAGCAGTGAGTCGACACGGGCGTTTAGCACAGATACGCAGTATTTT | CASSESTRAFSTDTQYF
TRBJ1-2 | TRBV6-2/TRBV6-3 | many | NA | TGTGCCAGCAGTTCAGCCCACAGGGCGGGTGGCTACACCTTC | CASSSAHRAGGYTF
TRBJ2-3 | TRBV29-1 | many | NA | TGCAGCGTTGAAGCTAATGTGGATACGCAGTATTTT | CSVEANVDTQYF
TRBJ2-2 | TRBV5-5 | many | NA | TGTGCCAGCAGCTTGGTTTACGCCGGGGAGCTGTTTTTT | CASSLVYAGELFF
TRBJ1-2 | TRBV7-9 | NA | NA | TGTGCCAGCAGCCGGGACATTTTCTATGGCTACACCTTC | CASSRDIFYGYTF
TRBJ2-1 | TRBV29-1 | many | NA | TGCAGCGTTGAAGATCCAAGAACGGGGGCCTACAATGAGCAGTTCTTC | CSVEDPRTGAYNEQFF